Here is one T cell receptor (beta chain) with its context. Antigen: not known. Per the germline V gene, CDR1 is MGHRA and CDR2 is YSYEKL. Trimming at V came to 1 base and at J to 6 bases, leaving 1 base not matched to a gene. This CDR3 is 14 amino acids long. The authors prepared the TCRbeta library with unique molecular identifiers. From the PCR reads, TCRdb called clonotypes with MiXCR, one entry per CDR3 protein. The profile covers more than 200,000 distinct CDR3 sequences, with approximately 17% appearing a single time and around two fifths taken by the ten largest. The data were taken from a study of T-cell reconstitution after alpha-beta-depleted transplantation in children. Overall study findings and caveats: Several hundred expanded graft clones reportedly supplied alpha-beta T cells about two months after transplant. T-cell counts and diversity were attributed mostly to newly produced T cells one year after transplant.

This receptor was identified in a male patient aged 2-15 years who had a stem cell transplant for acute lymphoblastic leukemia, so the T cells may come from the graft donor. The sequencing used PBMCs, mostly from graft donor cells, collected 360 days after TCRalphabeta/CD19-depleted stem cell transplant. The chain couples TRBV4-1 to TRBJ2-4; 9 bases line up with TRBD1. CDR3 in amino acids: CASSQGGQGNIQYF. DNA of the CDR3: TGCGCCAGCAGCCAAGGGGGACAGGGAAACATTCAGTACTTC.